This entry lists 19 T cell receptor beta chains sequenced from one sample in a study of vaccination and CD4 T cells after COVID-19. Sequence data for DNA of cultured CD4+ T cells were generated by the Oncomine TCR Beta short-read assay. MiXCR, run by TCRdb on the PCR reads, gives a single entry per CDR3 protein. The data contain around 26,000 distinct CDR3 sequences, roughly 40% of them singletons. The treatment is: approximately 9-day PBMC culture with coronavirus spike peptide pools or control peptides (ViraFEST assay). Their target antigens are unknown. Source material: CD4+ T cells from blood, cultured in vitro. The receptors come from a human donor who had recovered from COVID-19.

CDR3 loop: CASSPGDQPQHF. The CDR3 nucleotides are TGTGCCAGCAGCCCAGGGGATCAGCCCCAGCATTTT. The chain combines TRBV7-2 with TRBJ1-5; D perhaps matches TRBD1 (6 bases). The germline V gene has CDR1 SGHTA and CDR2 FQGNSA. Deletions cut 5 bases from V and 5 bases from J, with 7 bases between. CDR3 size: 12 residues.

This chain joins TRBV21-1 and TRBJ2-2. TRBV21-1 constitutes a pseudogene. The CDR3 consists of 16 residues. CDR3 bases: TGTGCCAGCAGCAAAGATAAACGGGCAAGGACCGGGGAGCTGTTTTTT. Protein product: CASSKDKRARTGELFF.

The table lists this clonotype with a few counts. The CDR3 sequence: CAGAGPLTEAFF. The CDR3 nucleotides are TGTGCCGGGGCAGGGCCCCTCACTGAAGCTTTCTTT. The chain is built from TRBV6-1 and TRBJ1-1; perhaps TRBD1 as D (5 bases). Germline CDR1 reads MNHNS; CDR2 reads SASEGT. Deletions cut 11 bases from V and 4 bases from J, with 14 bases between. This CDR3 spans 12 amino acids.

This sequence joins TRBV24-1 and TRBJ2-1; 10 bases align to TRBD1. This CDR3 is built from 15 residues. Trimming cost V 8 bases and J 5 bases; bases outside gene matches: 8. Looked up from germline, CDR1 is KGHDR and CDR2 is SFDVKD. CDR3 sequence reads: CATKGRGTGDNEQFF. Here the CDR3 DNA reads TGTGCCACCAAAGGGAGAGGGACAGGGGACAATGAGCAGTTCTTC.

J is TRBJ2-7 and V is TRBV4-3; D possibly corresponds to TRBD2 (5 bases). Trimming shortened V by 1 base and J by 7 bases, and 14 bases separated the two germline ends. The length of the CDR3 is 14 residues. Germline CDR1 is LGHNA and CDR2 is YSLEER. The CDR3 DNA reads as TGCGCCAGCAGCCAAGGAGAGGGAACGGGTGAGCAGTACTTC. Encoded protein: CASSQGEGTGEQYF.

The rearrangement uses TRBV2 and TRBJ1-5; D remains ambiguous. The CDR3 runs 12 residues. Per the germline V gene, CDR1 is SNHLY and CDR2 is FYNNEI. Trimming removed 6 bases at V and 7 bases at J, with 10 bases between. The CDR3 sequence: CASRVGRQPQHF. The CDR3 region has the DNA TGTGCCAGCAGGGTGGGGAGACAGCCCCAGCATTTT.

The chain couples TRBV12-3 or TRBV12-4 to TRBJ2-1, with 8 bases aligning to TRBD1. The junction had 16 bases not matched to a gene; V was cut back by 4 bases and J by 2 bases. The CDR3 runs 19 residues. The CDR3 sequence: CASSSRGLGKRFTYNEQFF. CDR3 nucleotides: TGTGCCAGCAGTTCCAGGGGGCTTGGTAAGCGGTTCACCTACAATGAGCAGTTCTTC.

V usage is TRBV6-1 and J usage is TRBJ1-2; a possible D gene is TRBD1 (5 bases). Germline V CDR1 and CDR2: MNHNS, SASEGT. The CDR3 has 14 residues. V lost 6 bases and J lost 0, with 11 bases in between. Here the CDR3 reads CASRLDSANYGYTF. DNA of the CDR3: TGTGCCAGCAGACTCGACAGCGCTAACTATGGCTACACCTTC.

A few counts support this clonotype. The chain couples TRBV2 to TRBJ2-2; D not resolved. The germline V gene encodes CDR1 SNHLY and CDR2 FYNNEI. V lost 7 bases and J lost 6, with 9 bases in between. This CDR3 has 12 amino acids. The CDR3 spells CASTLTSGELFF. The CDR3 DNA reads as TGTGCCAGCACCCTGACGTCCGGGGAGCTGTTTTTT.

V is TRBV10-3 and J is TRBJ2-3; D is unclear. Germline CDR1 reads ENHRY; CDR2 reads SYGVKD. CDR3 size: 16 residues. Trimming took 6 bases from V and 0 from J, leaving 16 bases between them. The CDR3 loop is CAIRGMGRPSTDTQYF. The CDR3 DNA reads as TGTGCCATCAGGGGGATGGGCAGACCTAGCACAGATACGCAGTATTTT.

The CDR3 DNA reads TGCGCCAGCAGCTTACGACCCGGGACTAGAAACAATGAGCAGTTCTTC. Its protein product is CASSLRPGTRNNEQFF. V and J are TRBV5-1 and TRBJ2-1; 8 bases match TRBD2. CDR1 is SGHRS and CDR2 is YFSETQ in the germline V gene. The CDR3 totals 16 residues. The ends lost 2 bases at V and 5 bases at J; junction bases unmatched: 9.

This rearrangement joins TRBV24-1 to TRBJ2-1; TRBD1 is a possible D gene (5 bases). V was shortened by 4 bases and J by 6 bases, with 12 bases between the two germline ends. This CDR3 comprises 14 residues. Germline CDR1 is KGHDR and CDR2 is SFDVKD. The CDR3 sequence is CATSDVRQSNEQFF. CDR3 DNA: TGTGCCACCAGTGACGTTCGACAGAGCAATGAGCAGTTCTTC.

The V gene is TRBV28, the J gene TRBJ1-3, with 8 bases identical to TRBD1. The CDR3 is 15 amino acids. CDR1 MDHEN and CDR2 SYDVKM come from the germline V gene. Trimming cost V 7 bases and J 0 bases; bases outside gene matches: 5. The CDR3 DNA reads TGTGCCAGCACCGGACAGGGCTACTCTGGAAACACCATATATTTT. It translates to CASTGQGYSGNTIYF.

This clonotype showed up just a few times. This chain connects TRBV7-2 to TRBJ1-3; D perhaps matches TRBD1 (5 bases). Per germline, CDR1 SGHTA and CDR2 FQGNSA. The CDR3 is 15 residues long. V lost 4 bases to trimming and J lost 1 base, with 11 bases between them. Here the CDR3 reads CASSSRHRSGNTIYF. The CDR3 region has the DNA TGTGCCAGCAGCTCCCGTCACAGGTCTGGAAACACCATATATTTT.

This clonotype is a singleton in its sample. The chain couples TRBV11-2 to TRBJ1-5, with D possibly being TRBD1 (6 bases). Trimming took 5 bases from V and 6 from J, leaving 17 bases between them. In germline, CDR1 is SGHAT, CDR2 FQNNGV. The CDR3 is 15 residues long. The CDR3 here is CASSLTGGVSQPQHF. As DNA, the CDR3 is TGTGCCAGCAGCCTAACTGGGGGCGTTAGTCAGCCCCAGCATTTT.

A few counts support this clonotype. V gene TRBV20-1 combines with J gene TRBJ1-6; maybe TRBD1 (6 bases). CDR1 is DFQATT, CDR2 SNEGSKA, per germline (reference sequence). The CDR3 sequence is 16 residues long. V lost 0 bases to trimming and J lost 7 bases, with 16 bases between them. The CDR3 sequence: CSARDSGGFYNSPLHF. Here the CDR3 DNA reads TGCAGTGCTAGAGATAGCGGGGGCTTTTACAATTCACCCCTCCACTTT.

This clonotype has only a few counts. CDR3: CASSYSGDRVTYEQYF. CDR3 DNA sequence: TGTGCCAGCAGTTACTCCGGGGACAGGGTCACCTACGAGCAGTACTTC. The chain is built from TRBV6-2 or TRBV6-3 and TRBJ2-7; 9 positions agree with TRBD1. V lost 0 bases, J lost 2 bases, and 5 bases stayed unmatched. Germline loops: CDR1 MNHEY, CDR2 SVGEGT. This CDR3 has 16 residues.

This clonotype came up a few times. V and J are TRBV7-3 and TRBJ2-1, with TRBD1 matching over 8 bases. Germline trimming cut 1 base from V and 9 bases from J; bases unmatched to any gene: 11. The CDR3 sequence is 16 residues long. Germline V gene sequence: CDR1 SGHTA, CDR2 FQGTGA. CDR3 DNA sequence: TGTGCCAGCAGCTTAAAGGCAGGGAGAACAGGGGGTGAGCAGTTCTTC. The encoded protein is CASSLKAGRTGGEQFF.

This chain joins TRBV10-3 and TRBJ1-1, with D perhaps matching TRBD1 (5 bases). CDR1 and CDR2 (germline): ENHRY, SYGVKD. V was pared by 6 bases and J by 10 bases, with 18 bases between. This CDR3 has 13 residues. CDR3 nucleotide sequence: TGTGCCATCAGCTCAGAGGAGGGGCGCGGAGCTTTCTTT. This gives the protein CAISSEEGRGAFF.